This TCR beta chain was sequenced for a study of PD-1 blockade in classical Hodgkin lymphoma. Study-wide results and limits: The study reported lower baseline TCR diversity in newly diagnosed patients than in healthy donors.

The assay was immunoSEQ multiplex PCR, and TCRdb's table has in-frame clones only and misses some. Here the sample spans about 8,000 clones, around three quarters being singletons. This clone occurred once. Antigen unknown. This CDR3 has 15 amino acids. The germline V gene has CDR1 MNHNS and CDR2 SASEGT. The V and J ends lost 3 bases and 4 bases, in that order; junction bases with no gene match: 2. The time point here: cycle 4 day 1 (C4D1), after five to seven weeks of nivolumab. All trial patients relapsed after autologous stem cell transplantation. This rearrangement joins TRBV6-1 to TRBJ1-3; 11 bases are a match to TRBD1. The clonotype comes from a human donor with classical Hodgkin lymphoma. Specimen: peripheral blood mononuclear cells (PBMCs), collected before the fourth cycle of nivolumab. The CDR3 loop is CASSEDRGQGNTIYF. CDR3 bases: TGTGCCAGCAGTGAGGACAGGGGGCAAGGAAACACCATATATTTT.